By proportion, the clone carrying this T cell receptor beta chain is medium-sized. These data are taken from a study of tumor-infiltrating lymphocytes in oesophageal squamous cell carcinoma. CDR1 is SEHNR, CDR2 FQNEAQ, per germline (reference sequence). The germline V and J ends were trimmed by 4 bases and 0 bases, with 13 bases remaining between them. The CDR3 runs 15 residues. TCRdb processed the PCR reads anew with MiXCR; each CDR3 protein has one entry. This table has 10,000 to 15,000 distinct CDR3 sequences, roughly 54% appearing once. This chain links TRBV7-9 with TRBJ2-7, with D possibly matching TRBD2 (7 bases). The sequencing sample was made of esophageal tumor tissue. This TCR was sampled from a male donor with esophageal squamous cell carcinoma. DNA of the CDR3: TGTGCCAGCAGCTCGGGGGGCGGGAGCTCCTACGAGCAGTACTTC. This encodes CASSSGGGSSYEQYF.